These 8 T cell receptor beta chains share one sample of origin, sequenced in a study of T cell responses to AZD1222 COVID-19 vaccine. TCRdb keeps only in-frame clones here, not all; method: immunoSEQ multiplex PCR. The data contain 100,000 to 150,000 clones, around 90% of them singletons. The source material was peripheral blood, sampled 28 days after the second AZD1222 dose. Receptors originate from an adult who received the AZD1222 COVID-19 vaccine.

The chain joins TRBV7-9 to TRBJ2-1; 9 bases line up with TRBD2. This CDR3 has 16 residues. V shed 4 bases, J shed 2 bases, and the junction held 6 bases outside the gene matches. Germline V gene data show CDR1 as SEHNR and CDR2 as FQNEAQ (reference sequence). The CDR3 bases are TGTGCCAGCAGCTCTTCTAGCGGGAATACCTACAATGAGCAGTTCTTC. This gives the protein CASSSSSGNTYNEQFF.

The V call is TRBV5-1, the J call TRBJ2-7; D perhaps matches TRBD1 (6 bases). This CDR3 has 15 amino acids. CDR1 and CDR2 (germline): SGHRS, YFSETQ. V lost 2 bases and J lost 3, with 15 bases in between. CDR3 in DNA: TGCGCCAGCAGCTTATGGGCAGGGACAAACTACGAGCAGTACTTC. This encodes CASSLWAGTNYEQYF. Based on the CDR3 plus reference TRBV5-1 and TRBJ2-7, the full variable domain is KAGVTQTPRYLIKTRGQQVTLSCSPISGHRSVSWYQQTPGQGLQFLFEYFSETQRNKGNFPGRFSGRQFSNSRSEMNVSTLELGDSALYLCASSLWAGTNYEQYFGPGTRLTVT.

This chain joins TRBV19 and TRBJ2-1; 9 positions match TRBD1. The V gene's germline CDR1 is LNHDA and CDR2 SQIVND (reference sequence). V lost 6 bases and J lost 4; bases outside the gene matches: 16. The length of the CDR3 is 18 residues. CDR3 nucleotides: TGTGCCAGTAGCCCCGGGACAGGGAATCTTTTGGGGTACAATGAGCAGTTCTTC. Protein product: CASSPGTGNLLGYNEQFF.

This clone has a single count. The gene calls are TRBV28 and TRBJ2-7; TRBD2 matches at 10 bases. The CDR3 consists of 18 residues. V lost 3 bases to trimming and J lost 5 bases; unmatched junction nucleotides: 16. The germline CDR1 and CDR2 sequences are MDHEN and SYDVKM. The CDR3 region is CASSFYPLNRLAGDEQYF. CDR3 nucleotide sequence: TGTGCCAGCAGTTTTTACCCCCTGAATCGGCTAGCGGGAGACGAGCAGTACTTC.

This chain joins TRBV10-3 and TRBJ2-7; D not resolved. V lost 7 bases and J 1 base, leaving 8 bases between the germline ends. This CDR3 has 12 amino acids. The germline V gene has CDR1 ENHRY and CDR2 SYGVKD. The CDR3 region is CAINDDSYEQYF. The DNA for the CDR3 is TGTGCCATCAACGATGATTCCTACGAGCAGTACTTC.

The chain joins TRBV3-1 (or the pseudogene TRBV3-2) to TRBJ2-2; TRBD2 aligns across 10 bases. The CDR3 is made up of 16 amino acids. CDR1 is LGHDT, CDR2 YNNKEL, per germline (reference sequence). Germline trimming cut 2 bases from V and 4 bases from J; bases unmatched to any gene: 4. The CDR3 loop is CASSQLAGVGTGELFF. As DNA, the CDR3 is TGTGCCAGCAGCCAACTAGCGGGAGTAGGCACCGGGGAGCTGTTTTTT.

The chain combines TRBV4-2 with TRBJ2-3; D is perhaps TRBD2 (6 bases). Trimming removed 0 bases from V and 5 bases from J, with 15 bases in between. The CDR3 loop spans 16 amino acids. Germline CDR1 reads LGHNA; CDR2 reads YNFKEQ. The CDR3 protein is CASSQDVRGDLDTQYF. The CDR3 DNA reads TGTGCCAGCAGCCAAGATGTTCGCGGGGATTTAGATACGCAGTATTTT.

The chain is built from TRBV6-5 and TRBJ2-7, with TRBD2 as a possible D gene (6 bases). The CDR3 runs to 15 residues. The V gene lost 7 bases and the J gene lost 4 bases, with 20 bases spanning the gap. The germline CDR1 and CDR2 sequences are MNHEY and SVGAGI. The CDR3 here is CASTQGVSGSYEQYF. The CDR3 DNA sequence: TGTGCCAGCACCCAAGGGGTTAGCGGCTCTTACGAGCAGTACTTC.